Listed here are 25 T cell receptor beta chains from one sample, sequenced in a study of cytomegalovirus exposure and HLA in healthy donors. 13 Jbeta primers and 60 Vbeta primers were used for the PCR. This table comes from immunoSEQ multiplex PCR, and its TCRdb copy is limited to in-frame clones, with some not included. The table lists fewer than 150,000 clones, about 80% of them singletons, with 2.7% in the top ten. Material: PBMCs. Source of these receptors: a woman aged 40 to 49 in good health and CMV-seropositive.

This clone has only one observation. The chain couples TRBV4-3 to TRBJ2-7; D is undetermined. The CDR3 length is 15 residues. V gave up 0 bases and J gave up 5 bases, with 14 bases separating them. Per germline, CDR1 LGHNA and CDR2 YSLEER. The CDR3 spells CASSQETAAGHEQYF. CDR3 nucleotides: TGCGCCAGCAGCCAAGAGACTGCCGCTGGTCACGAGCAGTACTTC.

V and J are TRBV7-4 and TRBJ2-7, with 7 bases identical to TRBD2. CDR1 and CDR2 (germline): SGHVT, SQSDAQ. V lost 4 bases and J lost 6; bases outside the gene matches: 9. The CDR3 totals 14 residues. CDR3 in DNA: TGTGCCAGCAGCTCCCAGGGAGGGGAGGGCGAGCAGTACTTC. As protein: CASSSQGGEGEQYF.

The V gene is TRBV19, the J gene TRBJ1-2; the match to TRBD1 covers 9 bases. J gave up 4 bases and V 6 bases, and 12 bases lay outside the gene matches. CDR1 and CDR2 (germline): LNHDA, SQIVND (reference sequence). The CDR3 length is 16 residues. The CDR3 coding sequence is TGTGCCAGTAGACTTGGCGACAGGGGGGCGAGCTATGGCTACACCTTC. Amino acid sequence: CASRLGDRGASYGYTF.

This chain connects TRBV18 to TRBJ1-2, with TRBD1 identical over 8 bases. Trimming took 4 bases from V and 2 from J; bases not matched to a gene: 9. The CDR3 has 16 amino acids. CDR1 is KGHSH, CDR2 LQKENI, per germline. CDR3 in DNA: TGTGCCAGCTCACAAGGGACAGGACTTTCGAACTATGGCTACACCTTC. As protein: CASSQGTGLSNYGYTF.

The genes are TRBV2 and TRBJ1-1; 8 bases map to TRBD1. V was clipped by 3 bases and J by 11 bases; unmatched bases: 2. The CDR3 loop spans 11 amino acids. Germline V gives CDR1 SNHLY, CDR2 FYNNEI. CDR3 nucleotides: TGTGCCAGCAGTGACTCAGGGGGCGCTTTCTTT. Protein product: CASSDSGGAFF.

J is TRBJ1-4 and V is TRBV4-1; 8 positions match TRBD1. Germline V gives CDR1 MGHRA, CDR2 YSYEKL. The CDR3 runs 14 residues. The ends lost 4 bases at V and 5 bases at J; junction bases unmatched: 3. The CDR3 DNA sequence: TGCGCCAGCAGCCCAAGGACAGGGAATGAAAAACTGTTTTTT. It encodes CASSPRTGNEKLFF.

V gene TRBV6-1 combines with J gene TRBJ2-2, with D maybe TRBD1 (6 bases). The CDR3 spans 15 residues. V was clipped by 5 bases and J by 2 bases, with 12 bases between them. Germline CDR1 is MNHNS and CDR2 is SASEGT. Written as DNA, the CDR3 is TGTGCCAGCAGTTCCCGGACAGAAAACACCGGGGAGCTGTTTTTT. Encoded protein: CASSSRTENTGELFF.

The chain uses TRBV6-1 and TRBJ2-7, with D perhaps TRBD1 (6 bases). Trimming took 4 bases from V and 0 from J, leaving 13 bases between them. Germline loops: CDR1 MNHNS, CDR2 SASEGT. The CDR3 loop spans 15 amino acids. The CDR3 sequence: CASSVRTESSYEQYF. The CDR3 DNA is TGTGCCAGCAGTGTAAGGACAGAGAGCTCCTACGAGCAGTACTTC.

This rearrangement joins TRBV2 to TRBJ1-1; 10 bases are a match to TRBD1. The CDR3 spans 13 residues. V was pared by 6 bases and J by 5 bases, with 3 bases of the junction left unmatched. CDR1 SNHLY and CDR2 FYNNEI come from the germline V gene. This chain's CDR3 is CASSPDRGTEAFF. As DNA, the CDR3 is TGTGCCAGCAGCCCGGACAGGGGGACTGAAGCTTTCTTT.

The chain carries TRBV7-2 and TRBJ1-1; D ambiguous. This CDR3 region has 11 residues. From germline, CDR1 is SGHTA and CDR2 FQGNSA. The ends were cut back, 8 bases at V and 2 bases at J, with 6 bases in the middle. CDR3 bases: TGTGCCAGCCGGACTAACACTGAAGCTTTCTTT. Amino acids: CASRTNTEAFF. The complete variable domain, with remaining parts taken from reference TRBV7-2 and TRBJ1-1, reads GAGVSQSPSNKVTEKGKDVELRCDPISGHTALYWYRQSLGQGLEFLIYFQGNSAPDKSGLPSDRFSAERTGGSVSTLTIQRTQQEDSAVYLCASRTNTEAFFGQGTRLTVV.

The chain employs TRBV7-9 and TRBJ2-7; 10 nucleotides match TRBD1. Germline trimming cut 5 bases from V and 4 bases from J; bases unmatched to any gene: 5. CDR3 length equals 14 residues. The germline V gene has CDR1 SEHNR and CDR2 FQNEAQ (reference sequence). CDR3 coding DNA: TGTGCCAGCAGCCCACGGGACAGGGGATACGAGCAGTACTTC. Translation gives CASSPRDRGYEQYF.

This chain connects TRBV5-1 to TRBJ2-3; 7 bases align to TRBD1. The V and J ends lost 5 bases and 3 bases, in that order; junction bases with no gene match: 12. From germline, CDR1 is SGHRS and CDR2 YFSETQ. The CDR3 loop spans 16 amino acids. CDR3 sequence reads: CASSTQGVYGTDTQYF. CDR3 nucleotides: TGCGCCAGCAGTACCCAGGGGGTTTATGGAACAGATACGCAGTATTTT.

The chain carries TRBV4-1 and TRBJ2-5; D is possibly TRBD2 (6 bases). The closer fit of TRBJ2-7 to the DNA end suggests the J call may be wrong. This CDR3 is built from 17 residues. In germline, CDR1 is MGHRA, CDR2 YSYEKL. CDR3 sequence: CASSQDGPRETTYEQYF. CDR3 sequence (DNA): TGCGCCAGCAGCCAAGATGGGCCCCGGGAGACAACCTACGAGCAGTACTTC.

The J gene is TRBJ2-3, the V gene TRBV29-1, with D tentatively TRBD2 (5 bases). Germline lookup yields CDR1 SQVTM and CDR2 ANQGSEA. The CDR3 is made up of 13 amino acids. Trimming stripped 1 base from V and 6 bases from J, with 11 bases between. As DNA, the CDR3 is TGCAGCGTTGAAGCGGCTAGCTCGGATACGCAGTATTTT. This sequence encodes CSVEAASSDTQYF.

This chain connects TRBV7-9 to TRBJ2-7; unclear D gene. The CDR3 totals 12 residues. Germline CDR1 reads SEHNR; CDR2 reads FQNEAQ (reference sequence). V lost 5 bases and J lost 0, with 5 bases in between. DNA for the CDR3: TGTGCCAGCAGCCTAAGCTCCTACGAGCAGTACTTC. The encoded protein is CASSLSSYEQYF. The complete variable domain, with remaining parts taken from reference TRBV7-9 and TRBJ2-7, reads DTGVSQNPRHKITKRGQNVTFRCDPISEHNRLYWYRQTLGQGPEFLTYFQNEAQLEKSRLLSDRFSAERPKGSFSTLEIQRTEQGDSAMYLCASSLSSYEQYFGPGTRLTVT.

CDR3 region: CASSFGTTGRVPLHF. Here the CDR3 DNA reads TGTGCCAGCAGCTTCGGGACGACAGGGCGGGTCCCCCTCCACTTT. The chain couples TRBV5-4 to TRBJ1-6; 7 positions match TRBD1. This CDR3 is 15 amino acids long. V dropped 2 bases and J dropped 13; count of bases not matched to a gene: 12. The germline V gene has CDR1 SGHNT and CDR2 YYREEE (reference sequence).

The V and J genes are TRBV4-2 and TRBJ1-1; no definite D call. The V end lost 4 bases, the J end lost 8 bases, and 17 bases lay between the germline ends. The CDR3 totals 14 residues. In germline, CDR1 is LGHNA, CDR2 YNFKEQ. The CDR3: CASSPVEEEGEAFF. CDR3 sequence (DNA): TGTGCCAGCAGCCCGGTCGAGGAGGAAGGGGAAGCTTTCTTT.

The CDR3 coding sequence is TGCGCCAGCAGTCAATCGGAGGGGGCGAGCTCCTACGAGCAGTACTTC. This translates into CASSQSEGASSYEQYF. V gene TRBV23-1 combines with J gene TRBJ2-7; D perhaps matches TRBD1 (7 bases). TRBV23-1 has ORF status, its function being uncertain. V lost 0 bases and J lost 0, with 12 bases in between. The length of the CDR3 is 16 residues.

The rearrangement links TRBV11-2 to TRBJ2-7; TRBD1 might be the D (7 bases). Trimming cost V 5 bases and J 3 bases, with 14 bases left between them. This CDR3 has 14 amino acids. Per the germline V gene, CDR1 is SGHAT and CDR2 is FQNNGV. CDR3 protein: CASSRQGGDYEQYF. CDR3 nucleotide sequence: TGTGCCAGCAGCCGACAGGGCGGGGACTACGAGCAGTACTTC.

A note on this clone: A read error may account for a junction end that differs from germline. The DNA of the CDR3 is TGTGCTAGCACACGTCCGCCCGGGACTAGCGGGACCTCGGATGAGCAGTTCTTC. Residues: CASTRPPGTSGTSDEQFF. V and J are TRBV7-7 and TRBJ2-1; 13 bases agree with TRBD2. The CDR3 runs 18 residues. Germline-derived CDR1 and CDR2 are SSHAT and FNYEAQ (reference sequence).

V is TRBV27 and J is TRBJ2-1; D might be TRBD1 (5 bases). The length of the CDR3 is 11 residues. Germline values: CDR1 MNHEY, CDR2 SMNVEV (reference sequence). The germline V and J ends were trimmed by 8 bases and 8 bases, with 10 bases remaining between them. The CDR3 nucleotides are TGTGCCAGCTCTTGGGGCGATGAGCAGTTCTTC. It is translated as CASSWGDEQFF.

This clone was recorded only once. This sequence joins TRBV5-4 and TRBJ2-7, with 9 bases matching TRBD1. This CDR3 is 16 amino acids long. Losses at the gene ends were 0 bases for V and 1 base for J; bases not matched to a gene: 5. Germline CDR1 SGHNT, CDR2 YYREEE (reference sequence). This chain's CDR3 is CASSLDSGTGSYEQYF. The CDR3 region has the DNA TGTGCCAGCAGCTTGGACTCCGGGACAGGGTCCTACGAGCAGTACTTC. The complete variable domain, with remaining parts taken from reference TRBV5-4 and TRBJ2-7, reads ETGVTQSPTHLIKTRGQQVTLRCSSQSGHNTVSWYQQALGQGPQFIFQYYREEENGRGNFPPRFSGLQFPNYSSELNVNALELDDSALYLCASSLDSGTGSYEQYFGPGTRLTVT.

V and J are TRBV19 and TRBJ2-1; D call uncertain. The CDR3 extends over 12 amino acids. Deletions cut 6 bases from V and 5 bases from J, with 8 bases between. The germline gives CDR1 LNHDA, CDR2 SQIVND (reference sequence). DNA for the CDR3: TGTGCCAGTAGAAAGAGGAACAATGAGCAGTTCTTC. Translation gives CASRKRNNEQFF.

This clone was detected a few times. This chain links TRBV15 with TRBJ2-7; 12 bases align to TRBD2. CDR3 length: 17 amino acids. Trimming cost V 2 bases and J 2 bases; bases outside gene matches: 7. Germline CDR1 and CDR2: LNHNV and YYDKDF (reference sequence). CDR3 in DNA: TGTGCCACCAGCAGATCCCAGACTAGCGGGGGACCCTACGAGCAGTACTTC. Amino acid sequence: CATSRSQTSGGPYEQYF.

The V and J genes are TRBV2 and TRBJ1-6; TRBD1 matches 9 bases. CDR3 length: 14 amino acids. With 8 bases clipped from V and 3 bases from J, the junction kept 2 bases outside the gene matches. Per germline, CDR1 SNHLY and CDR2 FYNNEI. This CDR3 reads CASRDRDYNSPLHF. CDR3 nucleotides: TGTGCCAGCCGGGACAGGGACTATAATTCACCCCTCCACTTT.